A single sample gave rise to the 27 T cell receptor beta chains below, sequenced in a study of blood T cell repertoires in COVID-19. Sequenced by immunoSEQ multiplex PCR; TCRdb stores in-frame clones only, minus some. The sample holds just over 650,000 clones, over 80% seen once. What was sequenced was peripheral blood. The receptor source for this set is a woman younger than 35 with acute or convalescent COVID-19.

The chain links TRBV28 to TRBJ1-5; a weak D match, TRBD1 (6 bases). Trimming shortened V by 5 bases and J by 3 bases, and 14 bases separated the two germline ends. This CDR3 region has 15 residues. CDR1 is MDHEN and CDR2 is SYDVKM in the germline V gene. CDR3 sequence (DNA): TGTGCCAGCAGTACCGGGACAAGTCTCAATCAGCCCCAGCATTTT. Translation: CASSTGTSLNQPQHF.

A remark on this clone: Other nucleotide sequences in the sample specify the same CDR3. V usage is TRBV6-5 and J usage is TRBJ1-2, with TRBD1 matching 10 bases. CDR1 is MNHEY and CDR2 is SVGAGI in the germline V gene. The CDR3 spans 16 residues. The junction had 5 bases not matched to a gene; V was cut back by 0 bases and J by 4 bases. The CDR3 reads CASSYSRTGGGYGYTF. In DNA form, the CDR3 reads TGTGCCAGCAGTTACTCGAGGACAGGGGGTGGCTATGGCTACACCTTC.

CDR3 nucleotides: TGTGCCAGCAGTCCGACAGGGCCCCCAGAGACCCAGTACTTC. Residues: CASSPTGPPETQYF. This chain uses TRBV27 with TRBJ2-5; 7 bases fit TRBD1. The germline gives CDR1 MNHEY, CDR2 SMNVEV (reference sequence). The CDR3 consists of 14 residues. V dropped 5 bases and J dropped 4; count of bases not matched to a gene: 7.

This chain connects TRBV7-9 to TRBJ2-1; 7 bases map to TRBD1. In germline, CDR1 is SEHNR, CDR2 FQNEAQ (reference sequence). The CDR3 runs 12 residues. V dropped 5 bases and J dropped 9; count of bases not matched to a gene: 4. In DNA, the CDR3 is TGTGCCAGCAGCCCACAGGGGCTTGAGCAGTTCTTC. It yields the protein CASSPQGLEQFF.

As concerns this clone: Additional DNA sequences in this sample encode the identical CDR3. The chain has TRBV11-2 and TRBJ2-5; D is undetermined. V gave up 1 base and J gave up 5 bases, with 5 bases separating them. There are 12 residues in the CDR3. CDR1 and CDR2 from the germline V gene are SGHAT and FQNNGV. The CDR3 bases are TGTGCCAGCAGCTTAGTTGGCGAGACCCAGTACTTC. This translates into CASSLVGETQYF. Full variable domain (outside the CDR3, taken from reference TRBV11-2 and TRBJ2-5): EAGVAQSPRYKIIEKRQSVAFWCNPISGHATLYWYQQILGQGPKLLIQFQNNGVVDDSQLPKDRFSAERLKGVDSTLKIQPAKLEDSAVYLCASSLVGETQYFGPGTRLLVL.

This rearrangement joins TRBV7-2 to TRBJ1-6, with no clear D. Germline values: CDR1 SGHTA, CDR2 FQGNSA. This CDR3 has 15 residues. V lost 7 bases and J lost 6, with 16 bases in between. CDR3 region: CASTTTVGFNSPLHF. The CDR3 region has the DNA TGTGCCAGCACAACTACCGTTGGTTTTAATTCACCCCTCCACTTT.

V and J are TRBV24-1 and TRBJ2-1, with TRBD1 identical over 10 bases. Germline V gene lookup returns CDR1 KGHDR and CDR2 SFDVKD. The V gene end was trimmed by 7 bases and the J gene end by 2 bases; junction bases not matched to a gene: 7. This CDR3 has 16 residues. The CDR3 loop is CATRAGTGAPYNEQFF. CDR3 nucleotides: TGTGCCACCAGGGCCGGGACAGGGGCTCCCTACAATGAGCAGTTCTTC.

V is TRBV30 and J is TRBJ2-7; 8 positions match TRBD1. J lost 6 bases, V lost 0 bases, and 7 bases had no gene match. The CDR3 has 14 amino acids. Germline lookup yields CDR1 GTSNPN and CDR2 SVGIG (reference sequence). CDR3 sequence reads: CAWSVLAGGGEQYF. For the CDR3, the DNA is TGTGCCTGGAGTGTACTGGCAGGGGGCGGCGAGCAGTACTTC.

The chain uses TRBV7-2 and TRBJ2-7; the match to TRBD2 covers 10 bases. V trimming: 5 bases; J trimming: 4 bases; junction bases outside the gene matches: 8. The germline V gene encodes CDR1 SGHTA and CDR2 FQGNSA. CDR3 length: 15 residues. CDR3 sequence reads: CASSPLAGDIYEQYF. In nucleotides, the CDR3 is TGTGCCAGCAGCCCGCTAGCGGGGGATATTTACGAGCAGTACTTC.

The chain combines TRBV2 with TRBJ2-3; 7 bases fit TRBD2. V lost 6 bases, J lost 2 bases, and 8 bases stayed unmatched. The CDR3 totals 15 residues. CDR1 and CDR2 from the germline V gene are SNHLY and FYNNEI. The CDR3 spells CASSLGSGVTDTQYF. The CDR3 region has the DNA TGTGCCAGCAGCTTAGGGAGCGGGGTCACAGATACGCAGTATTTT.

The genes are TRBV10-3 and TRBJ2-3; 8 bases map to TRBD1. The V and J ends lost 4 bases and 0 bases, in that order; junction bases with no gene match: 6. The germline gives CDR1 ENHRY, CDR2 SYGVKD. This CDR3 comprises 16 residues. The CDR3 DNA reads TGTGCCATCAGTGGGGGACAGGTTACTAGCACAGATACGCAGTATTTT. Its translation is CAISGGQVTSTDTQYF.

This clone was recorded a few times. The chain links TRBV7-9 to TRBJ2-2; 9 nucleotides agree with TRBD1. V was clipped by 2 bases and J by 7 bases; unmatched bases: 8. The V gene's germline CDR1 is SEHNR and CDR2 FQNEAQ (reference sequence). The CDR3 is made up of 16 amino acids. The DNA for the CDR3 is TGTGCCAGCAGCTTATCGCACAGGGGGCAGGACGGGGAGCTGTTTTTT. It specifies CASSLSHRGQDGELFF.

The DNA for the CDR3 is TGTGCCAGCAGCCAAAATTTAGGTGGGCAGCACTCCTACGAGCAGTACTTC. Residues: CASSQNLGGQHSYEQYF. The chain is built from TRBV3-1 (or the pseudogene TRBV3-2) and TRBJ2-7; no definite D call. CDR3 length: 17 amino acids. Trimming left V 2 bases short and J 0 bases short, with 17 bases between. In germline, CDR1 is LGHDT, CDR2 YNNKEL (reference sequence).

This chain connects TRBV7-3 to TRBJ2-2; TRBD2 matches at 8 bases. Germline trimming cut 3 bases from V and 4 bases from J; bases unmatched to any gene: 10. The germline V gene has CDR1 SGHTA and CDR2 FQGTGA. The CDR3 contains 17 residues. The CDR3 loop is CASSFFPRGGGTGELFF. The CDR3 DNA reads TGTGCCAGCAGCTTTTTCCCCCGGGGGGGCGGCACCGGGGAGCTGTTTTTT.

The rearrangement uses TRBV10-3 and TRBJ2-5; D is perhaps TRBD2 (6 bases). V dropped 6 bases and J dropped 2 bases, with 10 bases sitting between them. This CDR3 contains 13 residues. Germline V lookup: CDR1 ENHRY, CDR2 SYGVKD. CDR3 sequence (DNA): TGTGCCATCAGCGGAGGGATGCAAGAGACCCAGTACTTC. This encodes CAISGGMQETQYF.

DNA of the CDR3: TGTGCCAGCACTTGGGACAGGGAAGAGCCCCAGCATTTT. It encodes CASTWDREEPQHF. This chain joins TRBV6-5 and TRBJ1-5; TRBD1 aligns across 9 bases. CDR1 MNHEY and CDR2 SVGAGI come from the germline V gene. V lost 7 bases to trimming and J lost 8 bases; unmatched junction nucleotides: 6. This CDR3 has 13 residues.

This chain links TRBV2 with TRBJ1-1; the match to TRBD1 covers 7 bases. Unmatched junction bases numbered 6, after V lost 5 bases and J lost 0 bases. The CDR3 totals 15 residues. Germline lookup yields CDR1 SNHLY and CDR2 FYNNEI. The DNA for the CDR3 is TGTGCCAGCAGTCGACAGGGCGGCATGAACACTGAAGCTTTCTTT. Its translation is CASSRQGGMNTEAFF.

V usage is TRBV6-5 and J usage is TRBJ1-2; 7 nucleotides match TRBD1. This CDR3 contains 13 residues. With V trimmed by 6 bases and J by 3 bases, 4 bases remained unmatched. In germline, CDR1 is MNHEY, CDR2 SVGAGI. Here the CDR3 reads CASRATGHYGYTF. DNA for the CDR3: TGTGCCAGCAGGGCGACAGGGCACTATGGCTACACCTTC.

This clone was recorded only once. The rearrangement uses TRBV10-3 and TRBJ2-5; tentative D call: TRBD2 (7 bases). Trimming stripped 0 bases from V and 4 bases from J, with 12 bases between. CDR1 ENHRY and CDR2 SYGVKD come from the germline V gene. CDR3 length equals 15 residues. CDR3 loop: CAISESGGPGETQYF. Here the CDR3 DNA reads TGTGCCATCAGTGAGTCCGGGGGGCCAGGAGAGACCCAGTACTTC.

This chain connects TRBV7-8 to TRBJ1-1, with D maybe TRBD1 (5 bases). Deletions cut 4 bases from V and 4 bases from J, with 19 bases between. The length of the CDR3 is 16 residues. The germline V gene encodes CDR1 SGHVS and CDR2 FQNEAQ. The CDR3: CASSSGGYGQSTEAFF. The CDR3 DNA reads TGTGCCAGCAGCTCGGGGGGGTATGGTCAGAGCACTGAAGCTTTCTTT.

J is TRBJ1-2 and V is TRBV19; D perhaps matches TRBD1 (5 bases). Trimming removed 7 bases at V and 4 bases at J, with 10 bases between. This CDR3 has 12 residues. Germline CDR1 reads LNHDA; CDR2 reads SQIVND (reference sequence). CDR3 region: CASIQAPYGYTF. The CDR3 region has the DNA TGTGCCAGTATACAGGCCCCCTATGGCTACACCTTC.

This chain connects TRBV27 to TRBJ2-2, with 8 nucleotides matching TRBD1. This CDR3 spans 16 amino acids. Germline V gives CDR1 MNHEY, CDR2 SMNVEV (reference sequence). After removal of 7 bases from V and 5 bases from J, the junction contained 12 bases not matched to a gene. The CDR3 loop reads CASIPSDRVMTGELFF. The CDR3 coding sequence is TGTGCCAGCATTCCCTCGGACAGGGTGATGACCGGGGAGCTGTTTTTT.

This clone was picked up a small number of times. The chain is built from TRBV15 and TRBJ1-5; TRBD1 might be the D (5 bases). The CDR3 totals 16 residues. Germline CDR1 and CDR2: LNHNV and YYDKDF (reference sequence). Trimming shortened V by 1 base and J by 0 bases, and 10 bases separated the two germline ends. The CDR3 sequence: CATSRGGDYSNQPQHF. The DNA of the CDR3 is TGTGCCACCAGCAGAGGGGGGGATTATAGCAATCAGCCCCAGCATTTT.

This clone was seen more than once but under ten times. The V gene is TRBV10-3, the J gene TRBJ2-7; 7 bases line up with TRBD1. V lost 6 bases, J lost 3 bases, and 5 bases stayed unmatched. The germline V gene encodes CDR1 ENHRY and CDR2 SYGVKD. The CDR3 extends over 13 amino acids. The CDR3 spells CAIRSPGGYEQYF. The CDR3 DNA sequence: TGTGCCATCAGAAGCCCAGGGGGCTACGAGCAGTACTTC.

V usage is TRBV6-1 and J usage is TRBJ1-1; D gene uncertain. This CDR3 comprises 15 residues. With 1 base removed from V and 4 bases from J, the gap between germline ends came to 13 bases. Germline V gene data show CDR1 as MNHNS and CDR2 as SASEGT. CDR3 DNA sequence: TGTGCCAGCAGTGAAGAACAGTATTTGGGCACTGAAGCTTTCTTT. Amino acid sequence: CASSEEQYLGTEAFF.

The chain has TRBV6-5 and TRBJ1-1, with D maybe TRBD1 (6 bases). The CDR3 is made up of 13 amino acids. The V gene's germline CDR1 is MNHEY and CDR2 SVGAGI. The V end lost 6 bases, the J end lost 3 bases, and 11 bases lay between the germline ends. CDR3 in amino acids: CASSPTGYTEAFF. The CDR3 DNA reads TGTGCCAGCAGCCCCACAGGGTACACTGAAGCTTTCTTT.

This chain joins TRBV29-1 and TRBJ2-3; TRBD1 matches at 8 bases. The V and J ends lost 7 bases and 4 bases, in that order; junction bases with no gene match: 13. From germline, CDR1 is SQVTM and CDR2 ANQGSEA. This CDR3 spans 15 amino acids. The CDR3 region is CSAERQGFRADTQYF. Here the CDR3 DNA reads TGCAGCGCCGAGCGACAGGGGTTCCGAGCAGATACGCAGTATTTT.